The T cell receptor beta chain described here comes from a study of CD4+ T cells in melanoma (dated by TCRdb to between 2021 and 2024). In terms of the full investigation: Neoantigen-specific CD4+ T cells in human melanoma were investigated in the study. General study outcomes and caveats: The report described a correlation between neoantigen-specific CD4+ T cells and the function of CD8+ T cells, macrophages and B cells. Diverse differentiation states were reported to be shown by neoantigen-specific CD4+ T cells in melanoma.

Patients with melanoma were used as donors. A note on this clone: This receptor's antigen is unknown. Base qualities are not recorded, but no much larger clone differs from it by a single base.

Libraries were constructed by the immunoSEQ multiplex PCR assay. The table was pulled from immuneACCESS by TCRdb, which kept in-frame rearrangements only. Such tables lose some clones; where checked, under half of the loss comes from unresolved V genes, and the rest has no known cause. The table for this sample lists approximately 47,000 clones; roughly nine tenths of them were counted only once. Clones ranked in the top ten supply roughly 10% of the sample. From its cysteine to its phenylalanine, the CDR3 spans 15 amino acids. The CDR3 DNA has 45 bases and is translated from base 1. CDR1 is given as SEHNR and CDR2 as FQNEAQ, both from the germline V gene (reference sequence). V is cut by 1 base and J by 3 bases, and the space between the germline ends is 7 bases.

The clonotype was recovered from a human donor with melanoma. What was sequenced was peripheral blood. The chain uses TRBV7-9 and TRBJ1-6; the D gene is unclear. The DNA sequence is given as TGTGCCAGCAGCTTAGATGGGTTCTATAATTCACCCCTCCACTTT. Its translation is CASSLDGFYNSPLHF.